These T cell receptor beta chains were read from a single sample in a study of T cell clones after liver transplantation. TCRdb keeps only in-frame clones here, not all; method: immunoSEQ multiplex PCR. In the table there are roughly 100,000 clones, around 80% of which are singletons. Here the sequenced sample was CD4+ T cells from blood, taken about 50 months after liver transplant. Every receptor here comes from a human patient who received a liver transplant. The graft donor may be the source of some T cells. Both conserved end residues are part of each CDR3. The order of the fields is J gene, V gene, CDR3 protein.

TRBJ2-2 | TRBV7-6 | CASSLTGTNGELFF
TRBJ1-1 | TRBV4-3 | CASSQDAGLAAFF
TRBJ1-1 | TRBV7-9 | CASSLVAGTEAFF
TRBJ1-1 | TRBV29-1 | CSVMGTNTEAFF
TRBJ1-1 | TRBV5-1 | CASSSGFGDSLRAFF
TRBJ1-5 | TRBV7-2 | CASSFTGGVNQPQHF
TRBJ2-1 | TRBV9 | CASSRTSGSSYNEQFF
TRBJ2-1 | TRBV28 | CASSLALNEQFF
TRBJ2-2 | TRBV2 | CASRPQGSNTGELFF
TRBJ1-3 | TRBV9 | CASSVGMDYSGNTIYF
TRBJ1-5 | TRBV5-1 | CASSPQDPGKQPQHF
TRBJ2-2 | TRBV6-4 | CALLPTTGELFF
TRBJ2-1 | TRBV27 | CASSLSPAGTRGEQFF
TRBJ1-3 | TRBV13 | CASSLEGAPGNTIYF
TRBJ1-3 | TRBV6-6 | CASWGAGGFGNTIYF
TRBJ1-4 | TRBV10-3 | CAISRTGATNEKLFF
TRBJ2-7 | TRBV5-1 | CASSLQGLEVEQYF
TRBJ1-1 | TRBV5-6 | CASSPYVLNTEAFF
TRBJ2-3 | TRBV4-2 | CASSQERDTQYF
TRBJ1-3 | TRBV10-3 | CAISESGLTGVYGNTIYF
TRBJ2-7 | TRBV28 | CAGRDTSSYEQYF
TRBJ1-5 | TRBV28 | CASSPLAGGGQPQHF
TRBJ2-5 | TRBV5-1 | CASSPAGGETQYF
TRBJ2-5 | TRBV6-1 | CASSERQVLMETQYF
TRBJ2-7 | TRBV6-1 | CASKEGSSRHYEQYF
TRBJ2-7 | TRBV4-2 | CASSQRSGSVNEQYF
TRBJ2-2 | TRBV25-1 | CASARQTSGGHTGELFF
TRBJ2-1 | TRBV9 | CASSVVEGNEQFF